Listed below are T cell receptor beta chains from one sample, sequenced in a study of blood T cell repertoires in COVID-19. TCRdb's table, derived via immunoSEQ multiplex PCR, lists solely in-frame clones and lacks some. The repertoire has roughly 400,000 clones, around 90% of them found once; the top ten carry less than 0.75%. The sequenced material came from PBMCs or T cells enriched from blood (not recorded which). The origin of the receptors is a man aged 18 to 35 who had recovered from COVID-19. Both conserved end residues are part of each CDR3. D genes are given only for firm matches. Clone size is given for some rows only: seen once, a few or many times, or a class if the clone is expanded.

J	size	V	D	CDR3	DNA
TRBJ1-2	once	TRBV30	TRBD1	CAWGTGFYYGYTF	TGTGCCTGGGGGACAGGATTTTACTATGGCTACACCTTC
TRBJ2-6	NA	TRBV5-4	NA	CASSLAVGGPGANVLTF	TGTGCCAGCAGCTTGGCGGTCGGGGGGCCCGGGGCCAACGTCCTGACTTTC
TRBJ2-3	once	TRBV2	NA	CASIGLATDTQYF	TGTGCCAGCATCGGGCTAGCGACAGATACGCAGTATTTT
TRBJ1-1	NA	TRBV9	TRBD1	CASNLYGTANTEAFF	TGTGCCAGCAATTTATACGGGACAGCGAACACTGAAGCTTTCTTT
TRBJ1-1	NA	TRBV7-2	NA	CASSLAGPLNTEAFF	TGTGCCAGCAGCTTAGCTGGGCCATTAAACACTGAAGCTTTCTTT
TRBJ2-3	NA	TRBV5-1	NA	CASSVGPAGDTQYF	TGCGCCAGCAGCGTCGGACCAGCGGGAGATACGCAGTATTTT
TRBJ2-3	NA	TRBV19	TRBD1	CASSLRTGQRTDTQYF	TGTGCCAGTAGCCTCCGGACAGGGCAGCGCACAGATACGCAGTATTTT
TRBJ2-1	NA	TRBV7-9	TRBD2	CASSLAGLAFYNEQFF	TGTGCCAGCAGCTTAGCGGGACTAGCGTTCTACAATGAGCAGTTCTTC
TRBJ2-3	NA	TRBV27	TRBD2	CASGLAGALSGTDTQYF	TGTGCCAGCGGACTAGCGGGGGCCTTGAGCGGTACAGATACGCAGTATTTT
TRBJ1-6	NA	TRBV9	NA	CASSVREEGDPAVGSPLHF	TGTGCCAGCAGCGTTAGGGAGGAAGGGGACCCTGCGGTAGGATCACCCCTCCACTTT
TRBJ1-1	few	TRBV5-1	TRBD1	CASSLGQGGNTEAFF	TGCGCCAGCAGCTTGGGACAGGGCGGGAACACTGAAGCTTTCTTT
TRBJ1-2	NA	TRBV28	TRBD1	CASNSAGGIYGYTF	TGTGCCAGCAATTCAGCAGGGGGCATCTATGGCTACACCTTC
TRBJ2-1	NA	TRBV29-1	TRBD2	CSARLAGYNEQFF	TGCAGCGCTCGGCTAGCGGGCTACAATGAGCAGTTCTTC
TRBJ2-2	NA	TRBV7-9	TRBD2	CASSPPGGNTGELFF	TGTGCCAGCAGCCCCCCGGGGGGGAACACCGGGGAGCTGTTTTTT
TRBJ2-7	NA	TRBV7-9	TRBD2	CASSSTGGLYEQYF	TGTGCCAGCAGCTCAACGGGGGGGCTCTACGAGCAGTACTTC
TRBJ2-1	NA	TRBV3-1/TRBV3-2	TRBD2	CASCKRGEGEQFF	TGTGCCAGCTGTAAGCGGGGGGAGGGTGAGCAGTTCTTC